The 27 T cell receptor beta chains reported below all come from one sample, sequenced in a study of shared clonotypes between healthy human individuals. The repertoire was sequenced with immunoSEQ multiplex PCR; TCRdb's copy has only in-frame clones and lacks some. The sample contains about 2.3 million clones, over 90% of which appear only once. The sequenced sample was naive CD4+ T cells from PBMCs. Indicated subset: CD45RA+ positively selected. These receptors originate from a man aged 18 to 35 in good health. Some clones in this sample may be carry-over from other donors' samples.

V is TRBV9 and J is TRBJ1-4; TRBD1 agrees at 7 bases. The CDR3 loop spans 14 amino acids. The germline CDR1 and CDR2 sequences are SGDLS and YYNGEE. Trimming removed 3 bases from V and 7 bases from J; junction bases left unmatched: 6. The CDR3 is CASSADRDSEKLFF. The CDR3 region has the DNA TGTGCCAGCAGCGCCGACAGGGATTCTGAAAAACTGTTTTTT.

V usage is TRBV28 and J usage is TRBJ2-3; 8 positions agree with TRBD2. Germline lookup yields CDR1 MDHEN and CDR2 SYDVKM. The CDR3 totals 17 residues. The ends lost 6 bases at V and 5 bases at J; junction bases unmatched: 16. The CDR3 DNA follows: TGTGCCAGCAGCCCGGCGGGAGTAGCGGGAAGGGTAGATACGCAGTATTTT. Amino acid sequence: CASSPAGVAGRVDTQYF.

This rearrangement joins TRBV5-1 to TRBJ2-1; 11 positions agree with TRBD2. Germline-derived CDR1 and CDR2 are SGHRS and YFSETQ. The CDR3 has 18 amino acids. Unmatched junction bases numbered 17, after V lost 4 bases and J lost 8 bases. The chain's CDR3 is CASSPRLTSGVYGDEQFF. CDR3 bases: TGCGCCAGCAGCCCAAGATTGACTAGCGGGGTCTACGGTGATGAGCAGTTCTTC.

The chain couples TRBV5-4 to TRBJ2-5; 12 nucleotides line up with TRBD2. This CDR3 is 16 amino acids long. The trim removed 4 bases at V and 5 bases at J, leaving 9 bases unmatched. CDR1 SGHNT and CDR2 YYREEE come from the germline V gene (reference sequence). CDR3 nucleotides: TGTGCCAGCAGCCCCGTGTGGACTAGCGGGATGGAGACCCAGTACTTC. Its protein product is CASSPVWTSGMETQYF.

The chain couples TRBV7-9 to TRBJ2-7, with D possibly TRBD2 on 5 matching bases. Germline V lookup: CDR1 SEHNR, CDR2 FQNEAQ (reference sequence). V lost 5 bases to trimming and J lost 2 bases, with 22 bases between them. The CDR3 totals 17 residues. The CDR3 nucleotides read TGTGCCAGCAGCGCACGCCCCCACCGGGAAACTACCTACGAGCAGTACTTC. Amino acids: CASSARPHRETTYEQYF.

This clone was seen a single time. The chain has TRBV27 and TRBJ2-7, with TRBD2 matching over 11 bases. The J segment lost 7 bases and the V segment lost 2 bases, leaving 13 bases of the junction unmatched. CDR1 MNHEY and CDR2 SMNVEV come from the germline V gene (reference sequence). The CDR3 totals 17 residues. The CDR3 DNA is TGTGCCAGCAGTTTAGCGCCCTCGGGTAGCGGGAGGGGTGAGCAGTACTTC. Translation: CASSLAPSGSGRGEQYF.

The chain combines TRBV18 with TRBJ2-7, with 7 nucleotides matching TRBD2. The junction had 11 bases not matched to a gene; V was cut back by 3 bases and J by 3 bases. The CDR3 loop spans 16 amino acids. Germline CDR1 is KGHSH and CDR2 is LQKENI. In DNA form, the CDR3 reads TGTGCCAGCTCACCGAGGGGAGGGACCAATTACTACGAGCAGTACTTC. Its protein is CASSPRGGTNYYEQYF. Looking up the rest from reference TRBV18 and TRBJ2-7 gives the full variable domain: NAGVMQNPRHLVRRRGQEARLRCSPMKGHSHVYWYRQLPEEGLKFMVYLQKENIIDESGMPKERFSAEFPKEGPSILRIQQVVRGDSAAYFCASSPRGGTNYYEQYFGPGTRLTVT.

Comment on this clone: One end of the junction does not line up with germline, which may come from a read error. This chain uses TRBV5-1 with TRBJ2-7, with D perhaps TRBD1 or TRBD2 (5 bases each). CDR1 SGHRS and CDR2 YFSETQ come from the germline V gene. The CDR3 runs 17 residues. CDR3 nucleotides: TGCGCCAGCAACTTGGGACCTACCGGGACGTTGTCCTACGAGCAGTACTTC. This gives the protein CASNLGPTGTLSYEQYF.

This rearrangement joins TRBV11-2 to TRBJ2-1; TRBD1 or TRBD2 may be the D gene (5 bases each). Per germline, CDR1 SGHAT and CDR2 FQNNGV. The CDR3 consists of 14 residues. The V end lost 4 bases, the J end lost 8 bases, and 15 bases lay between the germline ends. This CDR3 is CASSSGTDGDEQFF. The CDR3 DNA reads TGTGCCAGCAGCTCTGGGACGGACGGGGATGAGCAGTTCTTC.

The J gene is TRBJ1-1, the V gene TRBV28, with D maybe TRBD1 (5 bases). CDR3 size: 12 residues. Trimming removed 6 bases at V and 6 bases at J, with 11 bases between. The germline V gene has CDR1 MDHEN and CDR2 SYDVKM. CDR3 sequence (DNA): TGTGCCAGCAGCCCCGTAGGGGCTGAAGCTTTCTTT. It specifies CASSPVGAEAFF.

This chain connects TRBV5-1 to TRBJ1-1; D remains unclear. Germline V gene lookup returns CDR1 SGHRS and CDR2 YFSETQ. Trimming stripped 2 bases from V and 6 bases from J, with 14 bases between. The CDR3 runs 14 residues. CDR3 nucleotide sequence: TGCGCCAGCAGCTTTATTCCGTCGGGCTCTGAAGCTTTCTTT. It specifies CASSFIPSGSEAFF.

The genes are TRBV11-2 and TRBJ2-1, with 11 bases lining up with TRBD2. CDR1 and CDR2 from the germline V gene are SGHAT and FQNNGV. The V and J ends lost 5 bases and 7 bases, in that order; junction bases with no gene match: 10. CDR3 length: 16 amino acids. CDR3 sequence: CASSPRLAGSGNEQFF. CDR3 in DNA: TGTGCCAGCAGCCCCCGACTAGCGGGATCGGGGAATGAGCAGTTCTTC.

The genes are TRBV15 and TRBJ1-4, with a weak D call TRBD1 (6 bases). The CDR3 totals 14 residues. Germline loops: CDR1 LNHNV, CDR2 YYDKDF (reference sequence). V gave up 3 bases and J gave up 3 bases, with 8 bases separating them. For the CDR3, the DNA is TGTGCCACCAGCAGGGGGGCTGCTAATGAAAAACTGTTTTTT. Protein product: CATSRGAANEKLFF.

DNA of the CDR3: TGTGCCAGCAGCACACGACTAGCGGGAGATTGGGTGGACTACAATGAGCAGTTCTTC. Amino acid sequence: CASSTRLAGDWVDYNEQFF. The chain employs TRBV7-2 and TRBJ2-1; 12 nucleotides match TRBD2. Trimming removed 5 bases from V and 3 bases from J; junction bases left unmatched: 14. Germline V gene lookup returns CDR1 SGHTA and CDR2 FQGNSA. The CDR3 has 19 residues. Supplemented by reference TRBV7-2 and TRBJ2-1, the full variable domain reads GAGVSQSPSNKVTEKGKDVELRCDPISGHTALYWYRQSLGQGLEFLIYFQGNSAPDKSGLPSDRFSAERTGGSVSTLTIQRTQQEDSAVYLCASSTRLAGDWVDYNEQFFGPGTRLTVL.

This chain uses TRBV11-2 with TRBJ2-1, with D unresolved. The CDR3 runs to 14 residues. Trimming pared 5 bases from V and 7 bases from J, leaving 15 bases between. Germline loops: CDR1 SGHAT, CDR2 FQNNGV. The CDR3 DNA is TGTGCCAGCAGCCCGATGGCAGCCGTAAATGAGCAGTTCTTC. This gives the protein CASSPMAAVNEQFF.

The chain combines TRBV10-3 with TRBJ2-2, with 15 positions matching TRBD2. The V gene's germline CDR1 is ENHRY and CDR2 SYGVKD. The CDR3 spans 14 residues. V trimming: 10 bases; J trimming: 8 bases; junction bases outside the gene matches: 5. The CDR3 DNA reads TGTGCCACCGGACTAGCGGGAGGGCCGGGGGAGCTGTTTTTT. Amino acid sequence: CATGLAGGPGELFF.

The rearrangement joins TRBV4-3 to TRBJ1-1; 7 bases agree with TRBD1. This CDR3 has 16 residues. Germline CDR1 and CDR2: LGHNA and YSLEER. V shed 5 bases, J shed 1 base, and the junction held 10 bases outside the gene matches. The CDR3 reads CASSGFIGGENTEAFF. DNA of the CDR3: TGCGCCAGCAGCGGTTTTATAGGGGGCGAGAACACTGAAGCTTTCTTT.

The chain carries TRBV5-8 and TRBJ2-5; D uncertain. This CDR3 spans 14 amino acids. Germline V gene lookup returns CDR1 SGHTS and CDR2 YDEGEE. Trimming took 2 bases from V and 5 from J, leaving 13 bases between them. The CDR3 DNA sequence: TGTGCCAGCAGCTTCGATTGGCTTGGGGAGACCCAGTACTTC. Its protein product is CASSFDWLGETQYF.

The CDR3 region has the DNA TGTGCCAGCAGCTTAGGCCCGGGAGAGTCAGATACGCAGTATTTT. As protein: CASSLGPGESDTQYF. V gene TRBV7-3 combines with J gene TRBJ2-3; possibly TRBD2 for D (6 bases). CDR3 length: 15 amino acids. Germline V gene data show CDR1 as SGHTA and CDR2 as FQGTGA. V lost 2 bases to trimming and J lost 4 bases, with 13 bases between them.

The chain couples TRBV7-9 to TRBJ1-1, with 8 nucleotides matching TRBD1. The V gene end was trimmed by 1 base and the J gene end by 4 bases; junction bases not matched to a gene: 11. Germline V gives CDR1 SEHNR, CDR2 FQNEAQ (reference sequence). This CDR3 contains 17 residues. Here the CDR3 reads CASSLVEYGTGPTEAFF. CDR3 DNA sequence: TGTGCCAGCAGCTTAGTAGAATATGGGACAGGTCCCACTGAAGCTTTCTTT.

This sequence joins TRBV7-9 and TRBJ2-1; 10 bases line up with TRBD2. CDR1 and CDR2 from the germline V gene are SEHNR and FQNEAQ (reference sequence). The CDR3 is made up of 18 amino acids. V lost 4 bases and J lost 1; bases outside the gene matches: 10. CDR3 sequence reads: CASSSSGRAQRSYNEQFF. The DNA of the CDR3 is TGTGCCAGCAGCTCCAGCGGGAGGGCCCAGAGGTCCTACAATGAGCAGTTCTTC.

DNA of the CDR3: TGTGCCAGCAGTCCCCCGGGGCGAGAAAAACTGTTTTTT. Its translation: CASSPPGREKLFF. This chain connects TRBV28 to TRBJ1-4; maybe TRBD1 (5 bases). The CDR3 loop spans 13 amino acids. Germline-derived CDR1 and CDR2 are MDHEN and SYDVKM. Between the trimmed V and J ends, which lost 5 bases and 8 bases, there was a span of 12 bases. Complete variable domain (other parts from reference TRBV28 and TRBJ1-4): DVKVTQSSRYLVKRTGEKVFLECVQDMDHENMFWYRQDPGLGLRLIYFSYDVKMKEKGDIPEGYSVSREKKERFSLILESASTNQTSMYLCASSPPGREKLFFGSGTQLSVL.

The J gene is TRBJ2-7, the V gene TRBV27, with 12 bases identical to TRBD2. V shed 4 bases, J shed 3 bases, and the junction held 13 bases outside the gene matches. CDR1 and CDR2 (germline): MNHEY, SMNVEV (reference sequence). The CDR3 loop spans 18 amino acids. CDR3 nucleotides: TGTGCCAGCAGTTCCCGAGCCCCACTAGCGGGAGGACTCTACGAGCAGTACTTC. Protein product: CASSSRAPLAGGLYEQYF.

This chain joins TRBV6-5 and TRBJ1-5, with D unresolved. The CDR3 loop spans 15 amino acids. Per the germline V gene, CDR1 is MNHEY and CDR2 is SVGAGI. V was trimmed by 4 bases and J by 0 bases, leaving 10 bases between them. Written as DNA, the CDR3 is TGTGCCAGCAGTTTCTCGCGCGATAGCAATCAGCCCCAGCATTTT. Protein: CASSFSRDSNQPQHF.

The V gene is TRBV7-2, the J gene TRBJ1-1; D not certain. This CDR3 spans 12 amino acids. Germline V lookup: CDR1 SGHTA, CDR2 FQGNSA. The V end lost 1 base, the J end lost 10 bases, and 10 bases lay between the germline ends. CDR3 coding DNA: TGTGCCAGCAGCTTAGGGTGGGCTGCAGCTTTCTTT. It translates to CASSLGWAAAFF. Drawing the rest from reference TRBV7-2 and TRBJ1-1, the complete variable domain is GAGVSQSPSNKVTEKGKDVELRCDPISGHTALYWYRQSLGQGLEFLIYFQGNSAPDKSGLPSDRFSAERTGGSVSTLTIQRTQQEDSAVYLCASSLGWAAAFFGQGTRLTVV.

This clone was seen once. The J gene is TRBJ2-7, the V gene TRBV29-1; D tentatively reads TRBD1 or TRBD2 (7 bases each). The germline V and J ends were trimmed by 5 bases and 2 bases, with 13 bases remaining between them. This CDR3 is built from 13 residues. Germline values: CDR1 SQVTM, CDR2 ANQGSEA. The CDR3 region has the DNA TGCAGCGTTCGACAGGGACTAACCTACGAGCAGTACTTC. Its protein product is CSVRQGLTYEQYF.

V usage is TRBV19 and J usage is TRBJ2-1; TRBD1 matches at 8 bases. V shed 1 base, J shed 0 bases, and the junction held 2 bases outside the gene matches. CDR3 length equals 16 residues. Germline V gene sequence: CDR1 LNHDA, CDR2 SQIVND (reference sequence). The DNA of the CDR3 is TGTGCCAGTAGTATAGTCGGGACAGGCTCCTACAATGAGCAGTTCTTC. This translates into CASSIVGTGSYNEQFF.